The rows below give T cell receptor beta chains drawn from one sample of a study of T cell repertoires in cytomegalovirus infection. Using its own MiXCR run on the reads, TCRdb lists one record per CDR3 protein. The table has roughly 230,000 distinct CDR3 sequences, 15% to 20% seen once. Input material: CD8+ T cells from PBMCs. The source is a human donor in good health (CMV status not recorded). Some clones in this sample may be carry-over from other donors' samples. The CDR3 runs from the conserved cysteine through the conserved F or W. The D gene is left open where the match is weak. The size field is filled for only some rows; it gives once, few, many or a size class.

CDR3aa: CASSLGTGFFYEQYF
CDR3nt: TGTGCCAGCAGCTTGGGGACAGGGTTCTTCTACGAGCAGTACTTC
d_gene: TRBD1
abundance: .
v_gene: TRBV5-6
j_gene: TRBJ2-7

CDR3aa: CASSYPGLRHNSPLHF
CDR3nt: TGTGCCAGCAGTTACCCGGGGCTCAGACATAATTCACCCCTCCACTTT
d_gene: .
abundance: .
v_gene: TRBV6-6
j_gene: TRBJ1-6

CDR3aa: CASSLFSAGGLAEAFF
CDR3nt: TGTGCCAGCAGTTTATTCTCGGCAGGGGGCTTGGCTGAAGCTTTCTTT
d_gene: TRBD1
abundance: few
v_gene: TRBV28
j_gene: TRBJ1-1

CDR3aa: CASSSYDSDSGQETQYF
CDR3nt: TGTGCCAGCAGTTCTTACGATTCGGACAGCGGCCAAGAGACCCAGTACTTC
d_gene: .
abundance: once
v_gene: TRBV2
j_gene: TRBJ2-5

CDR3aa: CSAKRGSRGDFNIQYF
CDR3nt: TGCAGTGCCAAAAGAGGGTCGCGGGGGGATTTCAACATTCAGTACTTC
d_gene: TRBD2
abundance: few
v_gene: TRBV29-1
j_gene: TRBJ2-4

CDR3aa: CATTERQVENTEAFF
CDR3nt: TGTGCCACAACCGAGAGACAGGTGGAGAACACTGAAGCTTTCTTT
d_gene: .
abundance: .
v_gene: TRBV15
j_gene: TRBJ1-1

CDR3aa: CASSDPDRVLVGANVLTF
CDR3nt: TGTGCCAGCAGCGACCCAGACAGGGTGCTGGTGGGGGCCAACGTCCTGACTTTC
d_gene: TRBD1
abundance: many
v_gene: TRBV7-9
j_gene: TRBJ2-6

CDR3aa: CASSLEVPDTQYF
CDR3nt: TGTGCCAGCAGCTTAGAAGTCCCAGATACGCAGTATTTT
d_gene: .
abundance: many
v_gene: TRBV7-9
j_gene: TRBJ2-3

CDR3aa: CASSRLAGGLNEQFF
CDR3nt: TGTGCCAGCAGCCGACTAGCGGGGGGCCTGAATGAGCAGTTCTTC
d_gene: TRBD2
abundance: few
v_gene: TRBV3-1
j_gene: TRBJ2-1

CDR3aa: CASSDPGRGAITDTQYF
CDR3nt: TGTGCCAGCAGTGATCCTGGACGGGGGGCCATCACAGATACGCAGTATTTT
d_gene: .
abundance: few
v_gene: TRBV2
j_gene: TRBJ2-3

CDR3aa: CASTPPAGWGNTEAFF
CDR3nt: TGTGCCAGCACCCCTCCCGCCGGGTGGGGTAACACTGAAGCTTTCTTT
d_gene: .
abundance: many
v_gene: TRBV7-2
j_gene: TRBJ1-1

CDR3aa: CASSFFGQGANTEAFF
CDR3nt: TGTGCCAGCAGTTTTTTCGGACAGGGCGCGAACACTGAAGCTTTCTTT
d_gene: TRBD1
abundance: .
v_gene: TRBV28
j_gene: TRBJ1-1

CDR3aa: CSVEDQERGRYNEQFF
CDR3nt: TGCAGCGTTGAAGATCAGGAGAGGGGGAGGTACAATGAGCAGTTCTTC
d_gene: .
abundance: few
v_gene: TRBV29-1
j_gene: TRBJ2-1

CDR3aa: CASMTGYGYTF
CDR3nt: TGTGCCAGTATGACCGGGTATGGCTACACCTTC
d_gene: .
abundance: .
v_gene: TRBV19
j_gene: TRBJ1-2

CDR3aa: CASSGGDRKYSNQPQHF
CDR3nt: TGTGCCAGCAGTGGCGGCGACCGAAAATATAGCAATCAGCCCCAGCATTTT
d_gene: .
abundance: .
v_gene: TRBV28
j_gene: TRBJ1-5

CDR3aa: CASTPARSNEQFF
CDR3nt: TGTGCCAGCACACCGGCAAGATCCAATGAGCAGTTCTTC
d_gene: .
abundance: .
v_gene: TRBV6-6
j_gene: TRBJ2-1

CDR3aa: CASGFGARGDTQYF
CDR3nt: TGTGCTAGTGGTTTTGGGGCTCGAGGAGATACGCAGTATTTT
d_gene: .
abundance: few
v_gene: TRBV12-5
j_gene: TRBJ2-3

CDR3aa: CATSRSRGEEQYF
CDR3nt: TGTGCCACCAGCCGATCCAGGGGGGAAGAGCAGTACTTC
d_gene: .
abundance: few
v_gene: TRBV15
j_gene: TRBJ2-7

CDR3aa: CASSTVLTEAFF
CDR3nt: TGTGCCAGCAGCACCGTCCTAACTGAAGCTTTCTTT
d_gene: .
abundance: few
v_gene: TRBV12-3/TRBV12-4
j_gene: TRBJ1-1

CDR3aa: CASSLVGHTGELFF
CDR3nt: TGTGCCAGCAGTTTAGTAGGCCACACCGGGGAGCTGTTTTTT
d_gene: .
abundance: .
v_gene: TRBV27
j_gene: TRBJ2-2

CDR3aa: CSARDLGGGMNTEAFF
CDR3nt: TGCAGTGCTAGAGATCTAGGTGGGGGTATGAACACTGAAGCTTTCTTT
d_gene: .
abundance: few
v_gene: TRBV20-1
j_gene: TRBJ1-1

CDR3aa: CASSQRTSGGFTYEQYF
CDR3nt: TGTGCCAGCAGCCAGCGGACTAGCGGGGGATTCACCTACGAGCAGTACTTC
d_gene: TRBD2
abundance: many
v_gene: TRBV7-3
j_gene: TRBJ2-7

CDR3aa: CSVVWGYQETQYF
CDR3nt: TGCAGCGTTGTTTGGGGGTACCAAGAGACCCAGTACTTC
d_gene: .
abundance: .
v_gene: TRBV29-1
j_gene: TRBJ2-5

CDR3aa: CASSLTSGGRNEQFF
CDR3nt: TGTGCCAGCAGTTTAACTAGCGGGGGGCGCAATGAGCAGTTCTTC
d_gene: TRBD2
abundance: many
v_gene: TRBV27
j_gene: TRBJ2-1

CDR3aa: CSVSPRTGAYEQYF
CDR3nt: TGCAGTGTTTCCCCACGGACAGGGGCCTACGAGCAGTACTTC
d_gene: TRBD1
abundance: .
v_gene: TRBV20-1
j_gene: TRBJ2-7

CDR3aa: CASSHFPGQGANGELFF
CDR3nt: TGTGCCAGCAGCCATTTTCCGGGACAGGGGGCTAACGGGGAGCTGTTTTTT
d_gene: TRBD1
abundance: .
v_gene: TRBV14
j_gene: TRBJ2-2

CDR3aa: CSVVFPNTGELFF
CDR3nt: TGCAGCGTTGTGTTTCCGAACACCGGGGAGCTGTTTTTT
d_gene: .
abundance: few
v_gene: TRBV29-1
j_gene: TRBJ2-2

CDR3aa: CASSYSLPRETQYF
CDR3nt: TGTGCCAGCAGTTACTCATTGCCCCGGGAGACCCAGTACTTC
d_gene: .
abundance: .
v_gene: TRBV6-2/TRBV6-3
j_gene: TRBJ2-5

CDR3aa: CRPGQPLNTEAFF
CDR3nt: TGCAGGCCGGGGCAGCCATTGAACACTGAAGCTTTCTTT
d_gene: .
abundance: .
v_gene: TRBV20-1
j_gene: TRBJ1-1

CDR3aa: CAISEETGTAGSKQYF
CDR3nt: TGTGCCATCAGTGAGGAGACCGGGACAGCGGGAAGCAAGCAGTACTTC
d_gene: .
abundance: few
v_gene: TRBV10-3
j_gene: TRBJ2-7

CDR3aa: CASSFSDGTVRKTEAFF
CDR3nt: TGCGCCAGCAGCTTTTCGGACGGGACAGTTCGTAAAACTGAAGCTTTCTTT
d_gene: TRBD1
abundance: many
v_gene: TRBV5-1
j_gene: TRBJ1-1

CDR3aa: CASGHTGEVHEQYF
CDR3nt: TGTGCCAGCGGCCATACAGGGGAGGTCCACGAGCAGTACTTC
d_gene: .
abundance: many
v_gene: TRBV7-8
j_gene: TRBJ2-7

CDR3aa: CASSQTPGLQETQYF
CDR3nt: TGCGCCAGCAGCCAAACGCCGGGACTCCAAGAGACCCAGTACTTC
d_gene: .
abundance: .
v_gene: TRBV4-3
j_gene: TRBJ2-5

CDR3aa: CASSLGLAGLETYEQYF
CDR3nt: TGTGCCAGCAGTCTGGGACTAGCGGGGCTAGAGACCTACGAGCAGTACTTC
d_gene: TRBD2
abundance: .
v_gene: TRBV2
j_gene: TRBJ2-7

CDR3aa: CASSLNRGPYSEQYF
CDR3nt: TGTGCCAGCAGTTTGAATCGGGGGCCCTACTCGGAGCAGTACTTC
d_gene: .
abundance: many
v_gene: TRBV27
j_gene: TRBJ2-7

CDR3aa: CASSSGTGGLAGELFF
CDR3nt: TGTGCCAGCAGTTCTGGGACAGGGGGCTTGGCCGGGGAGCTGTTTTTT
d_gene: TRBD1
abundance: .
v_gene: TRBV6-5
j_gene: TRBJ2-2

CDR3aa: CASRLGGPKETEAFF
CDR3nt: TGTGCCAGCAGGTTAGGGGGGCCCAAGGAGACTGAAGCTTTCTTT
d_gene: .
abundance: .
v_gene: TRBV5-5
j_gene: TRBJ1-1

CDR3aa: CASIGTALNYGYTF
CDR3nt: TGTGCCAGCATCGGGACAGCGCTAAACTATGGCTACACCTTC
d_gene: TRBD1
abundance: many
v_gene: TRBV7-9
j_gene: TRBJ1-2

CDR3aa: CASSYLAGGTDTQYF
CDR3nt: TGTGCCAGCAGCTATCTAGCTGGTGGGACAGATACGCAGTATTTT
d_gene: .
abundance: .
v_gene: TRBV7-9
j_gene: TRBJ2-3

CDR3aa: CSARVGGTDTGELFF
CDR3nt: TGCAGTGCTAGGGTAGGGGGAACTGACACCGGGGAGCTGTTTTTT
d_gene: .
abundance: many
v_gene: TRBV20-1
j_gene: TRBJ2-2

CDR3aa: CASSDRLAVYNEQFF
CDR3nt: TGTGCCAGCAGCGACCGACTAGCAGTATACAATGAGCAGTTCTTC
d_gene: TRBD2
abundance: few
v_gene: TRBV9
j_gene: TRBJ2-1

CDR3aa: CASSFSGVNSPLHF
CDR3nt: TGTGCCAGCAGTTTCTCAGGGGTGAATTCACCCCTCCACTTT
d_gene: .
abundance: few
v_gene: TRBV12-3/TRBV12-4
j_gene: TRBJ1-6

CDR3aa: CASSDWGREDTQYF
CDR3nt: TGTGCCAGCAGTGACTGGGGGCGAGAAGATACGCAGTATTTT
d_gene: .
abundance: few
v_gene: TRBV25-1
j_gene: TRBJ2-3

CDR3aa: CASSPPGRSFEQYF
CDR3nt: TGTGCCAGCAGCCCTCCGGGACGGTCTTTCGAGCAGTACTTC
d_gene: .
abundance: many
v_gene: TRBV7-2
j_gene: TRBJ2-7

CDR3aa: CASSSIPEKSEKLFF
CDR3nt: TGTGCCAGCAGCTCAATTCCGGAGAAGAGTGAAAAACTGTTTTTT
d_gene: .
abundance: few
v_gene: TRBV28
j_gene: TRBJ1-4

CDR3aa: CASSPPSHGDNQPQHF
CDR3nt: TGTGCCAGCTCACCACCGTCTCACGGAGACAATCAGCCCCAGCATTTT
d_gene: .
abundance: .
v_gene: TRBV18
j_gene: TRBJ1-5

CDR3aa: CASSWGHGGEAFF
CDR3nt: TGTGCCAGTAGTTGGGGGCACGGGGGTGAAGCTTTCTTT
d_gene: .
abundance: few
v_gene: TRBV19
j_gene: TRBJ1-1

CDR3aa: CASSAGGQLYEQYF
CDR3nt: TGTGCCAGCAGCGCGGGGGGACAGCTCTACGAGCAGTACTTC
d_gene: .
abundance: .
v_gene: TRBV9
j_gene: TRBJ2-7

CDR3aa: CASSARLPVYGYTF
CDR3nt: TGTGCCAGCAGCGCCCGACTACCCGTCTATGGCTACACCTTC
d_gene: .
abundance: .
v_gene: TRBV9
j_gene: TRBJ1-2

CDR3aa: CASKGVLDEKLFF
CDR3nt: TGTGCCAGCAAAGGGGTTCTGGATGAAAAACTGTTTTTT
d_gene: .
abundance: many
v_gene: TRBV6-1
j_gene: TRBJ1-4

CDR3aa: CASSPEGVGQPQHF
CDR3nt: TGTGCCAGCAGTCCGGAGGGGGTTGGGCAGCCCCAGCATTTT
d_gene: .
abundance: .
v_gene: TRBV27
j_gene: TRBJ1-5

CDR3aa: CASRAVPGYEQYF
CDR3nt: TGTGCCAGTAGGGCAGTCCCCGGCTACGAGCAGTACTTC
d_gene: .
abundance: .
v_gene: TRBV19
j_gene: TRBJ2-7